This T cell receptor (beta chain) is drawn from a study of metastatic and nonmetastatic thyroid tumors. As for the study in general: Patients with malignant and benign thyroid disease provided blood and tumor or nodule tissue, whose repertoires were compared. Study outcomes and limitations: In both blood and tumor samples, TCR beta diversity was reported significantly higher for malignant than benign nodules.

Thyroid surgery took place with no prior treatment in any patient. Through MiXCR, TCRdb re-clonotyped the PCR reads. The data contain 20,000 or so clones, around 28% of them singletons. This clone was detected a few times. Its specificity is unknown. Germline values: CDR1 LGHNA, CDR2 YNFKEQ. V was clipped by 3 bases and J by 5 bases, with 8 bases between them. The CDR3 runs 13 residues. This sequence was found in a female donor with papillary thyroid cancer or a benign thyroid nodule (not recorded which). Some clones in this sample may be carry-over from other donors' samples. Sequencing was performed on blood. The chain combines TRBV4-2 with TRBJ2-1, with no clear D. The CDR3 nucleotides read TGTGCCAGCAGCCAGGCTAACAACAATGAGCAGTTCTTC. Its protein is CASSQANNNEQFF.